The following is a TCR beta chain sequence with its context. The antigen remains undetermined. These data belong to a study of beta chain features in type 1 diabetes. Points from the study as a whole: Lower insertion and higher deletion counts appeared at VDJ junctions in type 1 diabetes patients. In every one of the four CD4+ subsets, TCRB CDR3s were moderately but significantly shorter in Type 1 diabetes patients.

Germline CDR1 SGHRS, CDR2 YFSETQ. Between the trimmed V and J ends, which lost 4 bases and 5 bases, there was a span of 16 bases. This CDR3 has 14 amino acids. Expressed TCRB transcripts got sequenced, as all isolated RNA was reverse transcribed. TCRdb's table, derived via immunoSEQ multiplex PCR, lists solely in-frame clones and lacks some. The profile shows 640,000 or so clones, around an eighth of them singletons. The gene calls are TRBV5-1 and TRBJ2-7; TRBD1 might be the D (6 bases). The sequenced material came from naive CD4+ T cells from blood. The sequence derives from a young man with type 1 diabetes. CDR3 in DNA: TGCGCCAGCAGCGACCCGACAGGAGCGGACGAGCAGTACTTC. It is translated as CASSDPTGADEQYF.